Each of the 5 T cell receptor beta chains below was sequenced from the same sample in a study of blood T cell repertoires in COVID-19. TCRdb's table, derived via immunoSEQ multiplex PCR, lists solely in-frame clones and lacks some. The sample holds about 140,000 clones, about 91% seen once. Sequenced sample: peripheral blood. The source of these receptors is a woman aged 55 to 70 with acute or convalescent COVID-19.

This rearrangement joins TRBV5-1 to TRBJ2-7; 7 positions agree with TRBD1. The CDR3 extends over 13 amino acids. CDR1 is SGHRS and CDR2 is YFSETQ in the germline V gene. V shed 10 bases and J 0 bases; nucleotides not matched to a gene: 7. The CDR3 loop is CACRRQGSYEQYF. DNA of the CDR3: TGCGCCTGCCGCCGACAGGGCTCCTACGAGCAGTACTTC.

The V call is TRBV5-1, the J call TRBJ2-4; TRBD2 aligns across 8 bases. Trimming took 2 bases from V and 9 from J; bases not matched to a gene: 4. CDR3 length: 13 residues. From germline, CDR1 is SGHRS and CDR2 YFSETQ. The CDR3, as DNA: TGCGCCAGCAGCTTAGCGGGGGTGGGCATTCAGTACTTC. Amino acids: CASSLAGVGIQYF.

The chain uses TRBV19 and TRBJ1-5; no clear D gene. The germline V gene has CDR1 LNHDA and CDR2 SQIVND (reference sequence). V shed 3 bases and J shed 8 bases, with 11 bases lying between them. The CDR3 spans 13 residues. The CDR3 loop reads CASSITEREPQHF. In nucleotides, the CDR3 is TGTGCCAGTAGTATTACCGAGAGGGAGCCCCAGCATTTT.

In DNA, the CDR3 is TGTGCCATCCAGGGGCCATCGAACACCGGGGAGCTGTTTTTT. Its translation is CAIQGPSNTGELFF. V usage is TRBV15 and J usage is TRBJ2-2, with D possibly TRBD1 on 6 matching bases. In germline, CDR1 is LNHNV, CDR2 YYDKDF (reference sequence). The CDR3 runs 14 residues. V shed 10 bases and J shed 0 bases, with 12 bases lying between them.

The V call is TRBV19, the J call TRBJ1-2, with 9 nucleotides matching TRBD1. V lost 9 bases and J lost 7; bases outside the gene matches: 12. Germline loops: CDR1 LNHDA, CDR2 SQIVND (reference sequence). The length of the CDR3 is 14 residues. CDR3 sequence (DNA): TGTGCCAGCTACCCGACAGGGGGATTCGGTGGCTACACCTTC. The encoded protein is CASYPTGGFGGYTF.